One TCR beta chain is described in this entry. This CDR3 region has 15 residues. Germline CDR1 SGHTA, CDR2 FQGNSA. V shed 1 base and J shed 10 bases, with 20 bases lying between them. This entry is derived from a study of blood T cells in healthy people across ages. A second PCR of 7 to 11 cycles used a sample-barcoded 5' primer and a J-beta primer mix. TCRdb called the 5' RACE reads again in MiXCR, with one record for every CDR3 protein. Here the sample spans 750,000 to 950,000 distinct CDR3 sequences, 25% to 30% being singletons. The data were also submitted as part of a second study, on T cells of mothers and their children. According to that study: Reverse transcription into cDNA received all extracted RNA, at roughly 1.6 ug per 15 ul.

This chain uses TRBV7-2 with TRBJ2-7; D perhaps matches TRBD1 (6 bases). The receptor comes from a woman aged 35 to 49 in good health. The sequenced sample consisted of blood. Here the CDR3 DNA reads TGTGCCAGCAGCTTAGTGGACAGTTGGGAGATAGCCCAGTACTTC. Amino acid sequence: CASSLVDSWEIAQYF.